This T cell receptor (beta chain) originates from a study of cytomegalovirus exposure and HLA in healthy donors (dated by TCRdb to 2016 to 2017). At the level of the whole study: An earlier analysis of roughly 610 of the donors reported approximately 280 Gb of sequence data and 90 million to 120 million unique TCR beta sequences obtained from 180 million or so T cells. Around 320 gigabases of sequencing data and approximately 80 million unique TCR sequences were included in an early release covering about 700 HLA-typed donors. Of the roughly 400 genotyped donors, roughly 80% fell in the genetic ancestry cluster associated with self-reported Caucasian donors. The study aimed to test whether signatures of past pathogen exposure could be identified by cataloging public T cell receptors. The study used immunosequencing to profile the T cell repertoires of 666 subjects and linked those repertoires to cytomegalovirus serostatus. In addition to the first cohort of about 650 subjects, a separate validation cohort of approximately 130 different subjects was used. To predict cytomegalovirus infection status, the study brought together high-throughput TCR immunosequencing, statistical association of individual TCRs with disease status, and machine learning. To study patterns of TCR occurrence, a later analysis re-analyzed previously published TCR beta repertoires from just over 650 donors and added high-resolution HLA genotyping. Rather than drawing on any new phenotypic data, the later analysis identified candidate immune exposures from TCR beta sequences and the way those sequences occurred across donors. To decide whether each TCR beta V gene segment behaved as functional or pseudogenic, an earlier analysis of some 600 of the donors relied on high-throughput TCR beta sequencing. Donor age, sex, ethnicity and CMV serostatus were compiled together with the repertoire data. Genome-wide SNP genotypes for about three fifths of the roughly 670 donors were used in a later genetic analysis, which treated that subset as a discovery cohort. Every repertoire in the discovery cohort had been generated on one and the same sequencing platform. HLA typing covered class I and class II loci at four-digit resolution. Typing coverage varied by locus: 629-630 donors for A, B, C, DRB1 and DQB1; approximately 560 for DQA1; about 590 for DPA1; around 450 for DPB1. A handful of DR-DQ haplotypes were treated as single units for association and clustering because of strong linkage in the cohort. Across approximately 420 genotyped donors of the cohort, an average of about 240,000 unique TCR beta nucleotide sequences per donor were sequenced, and roughly 17% of those sequences were non-productive. Points the paper makes about the study in general: A further reported finding was that TCR beta sequences accurately predicted the HLA-A and HLA-B alleles for most subjects in the first cohort. In a later genetic analysis, a missense DCLRE1C variant was associated with V-gene and J-gene trimming of TCR beta chains, and the association was replicated in an independent cohort. In both the original and validation cohorts, the classifier was reported to diagnose cytomegalovirus status with high specificity and sensitivity. In an earlier analysis of more than 450 of the donors, most TCR beta V segments were observed in productive rearrangements about 90% or about 30% of the time, broadly matching IMGT annotations. A total of 150 or so TCR beta chains were listed by the study as associated with cytomegalovirus. In a later analysis, HLA-associated TCR beta chains were found to be more clonally expanded and to have lower generation probabilities than equally common non-associated chains. The only immune exposure information available for the cohort was CMV serostatus. A group of highly shared sequence variants was considered likely to be a technical artifact of the sequencing pipeline. While some public TCRs were present in many individuals, most TCR sequences turned up only very rarely across donors. Because HLA typing was unavailable for some donors at each locus, only the typed subset was used in association tests. According to a later genetic analysis, donors in an Asian-associated ancestry cluster had fewer N-insertions in productive TCRs than the approximately 650-donor mean. In vitro tests confirmed that a few of the cytomegalovirus-associated TCR beta chains recognize cytomegalovirus antigens. In a later analysis, 16,951 TCR beta sequences were associated with specific HLA alleles at a false discovery rate of 0.05. Roughly uniform sequencing depth across donors was assumed in presence/absence analyses, although this assumption may not hold. The authors suggested that the approach could potentially be extended to other disease states and immunological phenotypes. Correlated functional status among segregating V segments might reflect linkage disequilibrium, but an unknown experimental factor could not be ruled out. A later analysis reported that several top co-occurrence clusters appeared linked to parvovirus B19, influenza, CMV and Epstein-Barr virus. This cohort had only TCR beta chains sequenced, and the lack of alpha or paired-chain data limited which features could be detected. In a later analysis, most CMV-associated TCR beta chains were found to appear HLA-restricted, with HLA associations seemingly driven largely by CMV exposure. The 87-base-pair reads could not distinguish some IMGT-functional V segments, including TRBV6-2 and TRBV6-3, so those segments were excluded. In a later analysis, the rate of TCR association differed among HLA loci, with DRB1 alleles having the most associated TCRs and HLA-C alleles having the fewest. When HLA alleles, especially DR and DQ, strongly co-occurred, TCR associations were difficult to assign to individual alleles. Because counts were too low, about 15 rarely observed V segments, including chromosome 9 orphons, were left out of the earlier analysis of about 620 of the donors.

Concerning this clone itself: The target of this receptor is not known. The record has no base qualities; no much larger clone is one base away.

Libraries came from the immunoSEQ multiplex PCR assay. For the multiplex PCR, a mixture combining 60 forward primers for TCR Vbeta segments and 13 reverse primers for TCR Jbeta segments was used. The CDR3 region of rearranged TCR beta genes was amplified from genomic DNA by a multiplex PCR assay. The amplified TCR beta libraries were sequenced on the Illumina HiSeq System as 87-base-pair reads. On the study's bioinformatics: A later analysis counted 65 million to 90 million unique TCR beta chains across the roughly 700 repertoires, and some 11 million of these chains were shared by at least two donors. Raw reads were error-corrected and collapsed into unique sequences by a nearest-neighbor algorithm in which closely related sequences were merged to remove PCR and sequencing errors. To assign V, D and J gene segments, CDR3 sequences were aligned to IMGT reference sequences. For a sequence to be retained, at least a six-nucleotide match to both a V gene segment and a J gene segment was required. Rearrangements were called productive when the CDR3 lacked stop codons and stayed in frame with V and J; all others were non-productive. CDR3 was defined by IMGT convention, running from the second conserved V-encoded cysteine to the conserved J-encoded phenylalanine. The earlier analysis of fewer than 750 of the donors excluded sequences that lacked an unambiguous match to a single V gene segment. In an earlier analysis of 450 to 700 of the donors, V segments were called functional above 56.7% productive rearrangements and were called segregating when the between-donor standard deviation exceeded 5%. A statistical classification framework was built for diagnosing cytomegalovirus status from the catalog of TCR beta chain sequences. In a later analysis, TCR nucleotide sequences were compared against IMGT/GENE-DB human TR gene sequences so that V and J genes could be assigned. Using the TCRdist pipeline, a later analysis assigned CDR3 sequences along with most-parsimonious VDJ recombination scenarios. In a later analysis, every TCR beta chain was defined by the combination of its CDR3 amino acid sequence and its V-gene family, and reads without a unique V-gene family were dropped. To address suspected cross-contamination and a sequencing artifact, a later analysis removed a few hundred highly shared, low-generation-probability nucleotide sequences. For each public chain, a later analysis derived a clonal expansion index from normalized ranks of inferred template counts within each repertoire. In a later analysis, generation probabilities were computed using a VDJ recombination model fitted to out-of-frame rearrangements, and the results were checked against IGoR. A later analysis scored TCR-TCR, TCR-HLA and TCR-CMV co-occurrence with hypergeometric tests, applying a repertoire-size bias correction to TCR pairs. To estimate false discovery rates, a later analysis permuted the HLA or CMV assignments 20 times. In a later analysis, co-occurring TCRs were grouped using DBSCAN, with TCRdist sequence similarity added in when clustering inside HLA-allele-positive subsets. For co-occurrence clustering, repertoires with fewer than 30,000 or more than 120,000 public chains were excluded, along with five repertoires with anomalous nucleotide sharing. Entries here come from immuneACCESS through TCRdb and include only in-frame sequences with V and J called. Some clones fail to appear in such tables; in the studies checked, an unresolved V gene covers under half of the shortfall, and the cause of the remainder is unknown. V, J and clone size reflect that table, while D and trimming were determined from the DNA. This sample holds some 200,000 clones; approximately 85% were observed only once. Under 0.9% of the sample belongs to the ten largest clones.

The germline ends are 9 bases apart after V is trimmed by 3 bases and J by 7 bases. CDR1 and CDR2 were assigned from the germline V gene as SNHLY and FYNNEI. The CDR3, cysteine through phenylalanine, is 12 amino acids long. Just the 36-base CDR3 DNA is kept, in frame starting at base 1. The cohort consisted of 650 to 850 healthy bone marrow donors. All cohort members were sampled while nominally healthy, although unrecorded immune exposures were likely present. The donor tested CMV seronegative and was one of the 352 seronegative cohort members. A peripheral blood sample was provided by each donor, and peripheral blood mononuclear cells were used for TCR beta sequencing. Genomic DNA extraction from the blood cell samples was performed with the Qiagen DNeasy Blood Extraction Kit.

Sequencing was done on a sample of PBMCs. This receptor chain uses TRBV2 and TRBJ1-2, with the D gene call left open. This TCR came from a woman between 18 and 30 years old in good health and CMV-seronegative. The DNA reads as follows: TGTGCCAGCAGTGAGACAACACCTGGCTACACCTTC. The translation is CASSETTPGYTF.